A selection of T cell receptor beta chains follows, all from one sample in a study of T-cell reconstitution after alpha-beta-depleted transplantation in children. Using its own MiXCR run on the PCR reads, TCRdb lists one record per CDR3 protein. Here the sample spans about a million distinct CDR3 sequences, about 30% being singletons. Here the sequenced sample was PBMCs, mostly from graft donor cells, taken 360 days after TCRalphabeta/CD19-depleted stem cell transplant. Every receptor here comes from a boy under three years old who had a stem cell transplant for SCID, so the T cells may come from the graft donor. Both conserved end residues are part of each CDR3. A D gene is named only where the DNA matches it firmly. Only part of the rows carry a size: once, few, many, or a class if the clone is expanded.

clone size	V gene	D gene	J gene	CDR3 protein	CDR3 DNA
few	TRBV25-1	TRBD2	TRBJ2-3	CASSPTSGGAFTYQSTTLDTQYF	TGTGCCAGCAGTCCGACTAGCGGGGGGGCCTTTACCTATCAATCAACTACATTAGATACGCAGTATTTT
few	TRBV20-1	NA	TRBJ2-5	CSANVSPGLETQYF	TGCAGTGCCAACGTTTCCCCAGGTCTAGAGACCCAGTACTTC
NA	TRBV20-1	NA	TRBJ2-7	CSAPRGGGAYEQYF	TGCAGTGCCCCCCGGGGCGGCGGGGCCTACGAGCAGTACTTC
few	TRBV5-1	NA	TRBJ1-1	CASSLENGNTEAFF	TGCGCCAGCAGCTTGGAGAACGGAAACACTGAAGCTTTCTTT
NA	TRBV5-1	NA	TRBJ2-1	CASSLAHGSSYNEQFF	TGCGCCAGCAGCTTGGCCCACGGTAGCTCCTACAATGAGCAGTTCTTC
NA	TRBV2	NA	TRBJ2-3	CASIWGTSTDTQYF	TGTGCCAGCATCTGGGGAACTAGCACAGATACGCAGTATTTT
few	TRBV5-6	NA	TRBJ2-5	CASSLGQGRGGETQYF	TGTGCCAGCAGCTTGGGACAGGGCAGAGGAGGGGAGACCCAGTACTTC
NA	TRBV5-1	TRBD1	TRBJ2-2	CASSVTGVNGELFF	TGCGCCAGCAGCGTCACAGGGGTAAACGGGGAGCTGTTTTTT
NA	TRBV15	TRBD2	TRBJ2-3	CATSTLLAGGTDTQYF	TGTGCCACCAGCACCCTTCTAGCGGGGGGGACAGATACGCAGTATTTT
NA	TRBV18	NA	TRBJ2-7	CASSRQNRVGYEQYF	TGTGCCAGCTCACGCCAAAACAGGGTTGGCTACGAGCAGTACTTC
few	TRBV29-1	TRBD2	TRBJ2-1	CSVVAYLAGVNEQFF	TGCAGCGTTGTGGCGTACCTAGCGGGGGTCAATGAGCAGTTCTTC
NA	TRBV7-9	NA	TRBJ1-2	CATRPGYTF	TGTGCTACCAGACCGGGCTACACCTTC
many	TRBV5-1	TRBD1	TRBJ1-6	CASSLTGVNSPLHF	TGCGCCAGCAGCTTGACAGGGGTAAATTCACCCCTCCACTTT
few	TRBV5-1	NA	TRBJ2-5	CASSVATSFPETQYF	TGCGCCAGCAGCGTCGCAACTAGCTTTCCAGAGACCCAGTACTTC
many	TRBV12-3/TRBV12-4	NA	TRBJ1-1	CASSLGYRGNTEAFF	TGTGCCAGCAGTTTAGGCTACAGAGGGAACACTGAAGCTTTCTTT
NA	TRBV4-3	NA	TRBJ1-1	CASSQAAVRLGGVGTEAFF	TGCGCCAGCAGCCAAGCTGCGGTCCGTTTGGGAGGGGTTGGCACTGAAGCTTTCTTT
NA	TRBV5-1	NA	TRBJ1-1	CASSLAGGGRGTEAFF	TGCGCCAGCAGCTTGGCTGGCGGGGGGCGAGGTACTGAAGCTTTCTTT
few	TRBV4-2	TRBD1	TRBJ2-7	CASSQKGAYEQYF	TGTGCCAGCAGCCAGAAGGGGGCTTACGAGCAGTACTTC
NA	TRBV2	NA	TRBJ2-7	CASSGGEWGYEQYF	TGTGCCAGCAGTGGGGGGGAGTGGGGCTACGAGCAGTACTTC
NA	TRBV7-3	NA	TRBJ2-2	CASGTGLTTGELFF	TGTGCCAGCGGAACAGGGTTAACCACCGGGGAGCTGTTTTTT
NA	TRBV20-1	NA	TRBJ1-1	CSARTVRGANTEAFF	TGCAGTGCTAGAACCGTTAGGGGCGCAAACACTGAAGCTTTCTTT
few	TRBV10-3	NA	TRBJ2-3	CAITEAQRDTQYF	TGTGCCATCACTGAGGCCCAGCGCGATACGCAGTATTTT
few	TRBV12-3/TRBV12-4	TRBD1	TRBJ1-1	CASSPGGGGLNTEAFF	TGTGCCAGCAGCCCCGGGGGAGGGGGCTTGAACACTGAAGCTTTCTTT
few	TRBV29-1	NA	TRBJ2-1	CSVERAPNEQFF	TGCAGCGTTGAGAGAGCCCCCAATGAGCAGTTCTTC
few	TRBV5-1	TRBD1	TRBJ2-7	CASSVGDREGYEQYF	TGCGCCAGCAGCGTGGGGGACAGGGAAGGCTACGAGCAGTACTTC
NA	TRBV4-1	NA	TRBJ2-5	CASSQEARGPQETQYF	TGCGCCAGCAGCCAAGAAGCCCGGGGGCCGCAAGAGACCCAGTACTTC
few	TRBV10-2	TRBD1	TRBJ2-6	CASRAGTEKSSGANVLTF	TGCGCCAGCAGAGCCGGGACAGAAAAAAGCTCTGGGGCCAACGTCCTGACTTTC
NA	TRBV28	NA	TRBJ1-5	CASSLVPQPQHF	TGTGCCAGCAGTTTAGTTCCCCAGCCCCAGCATTTT
few	TRBV6-5	NA	TRBJ2-3	CASSSRGLVADTQYF	TGTGCCAGCAGTTCCCGCGGACTGGTCGCAGATACGCAGTATTTT
NA	TRBV29-1	NA	TRBJ1-1	CSVGGLLNTEAFF	TGCAGCGTTGGAGGGCTATTGAACACTGAAGCTTTCTTT
few	TRBV9	TRBD1	TRBJ1-2	CASSAPTGIYGYTF	TGTGCCAGCAGCGCGCCGACAGGGATCTATGGCTACACCTTC
once	TRBV11-2	NA	TRBJ2-3	CASSLGRGRRRGTDTQYF	TGTGCCAGCAGCTTAGGACGAGGGCGGCGGAGAGGGACAGATACGCAGTATTTT
NA	TRBV27	TRBD1	TRBJ2-3	CASPGTGAITDTQYF	TGTGCCAGCCCCGGGACAGGGGCGATTACAGATACGCAGTATTTT
NA	TRBV5-6	NA	TRBJ2-1	CASSFRRGGRNEQFF	TGTGCCAGCAGCTTTCGGAGGGGGGGCCGGAATGAGCAGTTCTTC
NA	TRBV4-1	NA	TRBJ2-7	CASSQVDGQTYEQYF	TGCGCCAGCAGCCAAGTCGACGGACAGACCTACGAGCAGTACTTC
NA	TRBV24-1	NA	TRBJ2-5	CATSDLGPQYF	TGTGCCACCAGTGATTTGGGGCCCCAGTACTTC
NA	TRBV7-3	NA	TRBJ2-2	CASSLSLDTGELFF	TGTGCCAGCAGCTTATCTCTTGACACCGGGGAGCTGTTTTTT
few	TRBV11-2	NA	TRBJ1-1	CASSRNRVNTEAFF	TGTGCCAGCAGCCGAAATCGAGTGAACACTGAAGCTTTCTTT
NA	TRBV5-1	NA	TRBJ1-3	CASSPLSGAPSGNTIYF	TGCGCCAGCAGCCCGCTTTCGGGGGCCCCCTCTGGAAACACCATATATTTT
NA	TRBV11-2	NA	TRBJ2-1	CASTLYNEQFF	TGTGCCAGCACCTTATACAATGAGCAGTTCTTC
few	TRBV21-1	NA	TRBJ2-2	CASSNLFGNGNTGELFF	NA
few	TRBV24-1	NA	TRBJ1-5	CATSDLEGDNQPQHF	TGTGCCACCAGTGATTTGGAGGGGGACAATCAGCCCCAGCATTTT
few	TRBV5-1	TRBD2	TRBJ2-3	CASSSLVRGATGSSTDTQYF	TGCGCCAGCAGCTCCTTGGTGCGGGGGGCTACAGGCTCTAGCACAGATACGCAGTATTTT